The rows below give T cell receptor beta chains drawn from one sample of a study of blood T cell repertoires in COVID-19. Repertoires were generated with immunoSEQ multiplex PCR, while TCRdb's copy carries only in-frame clones and drops some. The profile shows about 400,000 clones, over 75% of them singletons. Specimen: PBMCs or T cells enriched from blood (not recorded which). Receptors originate from a woman aged 25 to 39 who had recovered from COVID-19. CDR3s include the opening cysteine and the closing phenylalanine or tryptophan. D genes are given only for firm matches. A clone size is listed for some rows: how often the clone was seen (once, few, many), or a class if it is expanded.

j_gene | abundance | d_gene | v_gene | CDR3aa | CDR3nt
TRBJ1-6 | - | TRBD1 | TRBV28 | CAFGTDNSPLHF | TGTGCCTTCGGGACAGATAATTCACCCCTCCACTTT
TRBJ1-3 | - | - | TRBV3-1/TRBV3-2 | CASSLSDRASGNTIYF | TGTGCCAGCAGCCTTTCTGACAGAGCCTCTGGAAACACCATATATTTT
TRBJ2-7 | - | - | TRBV11-2 | CASSSAYEQYF | TGTGCCAGCAGCTCCGCCTACGAGCAGTACTTC
TRBJ1-3 | - | TRBD1 | TRBV5-1 | CASSLHGARSGTGNSGNTIYF | TGCGCCAGCAGCTTGCATGGGGCCCGATCCGGGACAGGGAACAGTGGAAACACCATATATTTT
TRBJ1-2 | - | TRBD1 | TRBV18 | CASSRGGADYGYTF | TGTGCCAGCTCAAGAGGGGGCGCGGACTATGGCTACACCTTC
TRBJ1-4 | once | - | TRBV6-5 | CASTGNRGEKLFF | TGTGCCAGCACGGGTAATCGGGGTGAAAAACTGTTTTTT
TRBJ2-4 | - | TRBD1 | TRBV28 | CASSHRGQGDIQYF | TGTGCCAGCAGTCACCGAGGACAGGGGGACATTCAGTACTTC
TRBJ2-3 | - | - | TRBV25-1 | CASSEYGRVTPDTQYF | TGTGCCAGCAGTGAATATGGCAGGGTAACACCGGATACGCAGTATTTT
TRBJ1-1 | - | - | TRBV5-5 | CASSLFEESLDTEAFF | TGTGCCAGCAGCTTGTTCGAGGAAAGTCTGGACACTGAAGCTTTCTTT
TRBJ2-1 | - | - | TRBV18 | CASSPSPIASYNEQFF | TGTGCCAGCTCACCGTCGCCCATAGCCTCCTACAATGAGCAGTTCTTC
TRBJ2-2 | - | TRBD2 | TRBV27 | CASSLSGRYTGELFF | TGTGCCAGCAGTTTGAGCGGGAGATACACCGGGGAGCTGTTTTTT
TRBJ2-1 | - | TRBD2 | TRBV7-3 | CASSHSGGSYNEQFF | TGTGCCAGCAGCCATAGCGGGGGCTCCTACAATGAGCAGTTCTTC
TRBJ1-5 | - | TRBD1 | TRBV5-1 | CASSPGDRASNQPQHF | TGCGCCAGCAGCCCCGGGGACAGGGCGAGCAATCAGCCCCAGCATTTT
TRBJ1-1 | many | TRBD1 | TRBV20-1 | CSASWLVRGLNTEAFF | TGCAGTGCTAGTTGGTTGGTCAGGGGGTTGAACACTGAAGCTTTCTTT
TRBJ1-2 | - | TRBD1 | TRBV27 | CASRKDRFQGYTF | TGTGCCAGCAGGAAGGACAGGTTTCAGGGCTACACCTTC
TRBJ2-2 | - | TRBD2 | TRBV27 | CASRGLGLAGLTGELFF | TGTGCCAGCAGAGGACTTGGACTAGCGGGACTCACCGGGGAGCTGTTTTTT
TRBJ2-7 | - | - | TRBV7-2 | CASSGGRRQVYEQYF | TGTGCCAGCAGCGGAGGACGGCGACAAGTCTACGAGCAGTACTTC
TRBJ2-2 | few | TRBD2 | TRBV6-5 | CASRKGLAGTGELFF | TGTGCCAGCAGGAAGGGACTAGCGGGTACCGGGGAGCTGTTTTTT
TRBJ2-7 | - | - | TRBV19 | CASSIVARDSYEQYF | TGTGCCAGTAGTATAGTCGCCAGGGACTCCTACGAGCAGTACTTC
TRBJ2-5 | - | TRBD1 | TRBV5-1 | CASSYGQGQETQYF | TGCGCCAGCAGCTACGGACAGGGGCAAGAGACCCAGTACTTC
TRBJ2-3 | - | - | TRBV15 | CATSFRQGTDTQYF | TGTGCCACCAGTTTCCGGCAGGGCACAGATACGCAGTATTTT
TRBJ2-3 | - | - | TRBV24-1 | CATSPDASTDTQYF | TGTGCCACCAGCCCAGATGCTAGCACAGATACGCAGTATTTT
TRBJ1-2 | - | - | TRBV4-2 | CASSPDLGGFYGYTF | TGTGCCAGCAGCCCTGACTTGGGGGGGTTCTATGGCTACACCTTC
TRBJ2-1 | once | - | TRBV9 | CASSVAPLAGQFF | TGTGCCAGCAGCGTAGCGCCGCTCGCAGGGCAGTTCTTC
TRBJ2-7 | - | TRBD1 | TRBV18 | CASSPRDREGEQYF | TGTGCCAGCTCACCCCGGGACAGGGAAGGCGAGCAGTACTTC
TRBJ1-1 | few | - | TRBV5-7 | CASSLGRYMNTEAFF | TGTGCCAGCAGCTTGGGGAGGTACATGAACACTGAAGCTTTCTTT
TRBJ2-6 | - | TRBD1 | TRBV4-1 | CASSLSGQGESGANVLTF | TGCGCCAGCAGCCTCTCCGGACAGGGGGAATCTGGGGCCAACGTCCTGACTTTC
TRBJ1-5 | - | TRBD1 | TRBV19 | CASSVGQGADQPQHF | TGTGCCAGTAGTGTAGGACAGGGGGCCGATCAGCCCCAGCATTTT
TRBJ2-1 | few | TRBD2 | TRBV4-2 | CASSRGLAGTDSYNEQFF | TGTGCCAGCAGCCGGGGACTAGCGGGGACCGACTCCTACAATGAGCAGTTCTTC
TRBJ1-3 | - | TRBD1 | TRBV18 | CASSPGQGDFGNTIYF | TGTGCCAGCTCACCGGGACAGGGAGATTTTGGAAACACCATATATTTT
TRBJ2-7 | - | TRBD2 | TRBV3-1/TRBV3-2 | CASSRPGAGAYEQYF | TGTGCCAGCAGCCGCCCCGGAGCGGGAGCCTACGAGCAGTACTTC
TRBJ2-1 | - | TRBD2 | TRBV5-5 | CASSSGLARGGDEQFF | TGTGCCAGCAGCTCTGGACTAGCCCGGGGTGGGGATGAGCAGTTCTTC
TRBJ1-5 | few | - | TRBV6-5 | CASSPRGRGNQPQHF | TGTGCCAGCAGCCCCCGGGGTCGGGGAAATCAGCCCCAGCATTTT
TRBJ2-3 | - | - | TRBV5-1 | CASSLHSLTDTQYF | TGCGCCAGCAGCCTTCACTCCCTCACAGATACGCAGTATTTT
TRBJ2-7 | once | TRBD1 | TRBV28 | CASSLRQGAYEQYF | TGTGCCAGCAGTCTAAGACAGGGGGCCTACGAGCAGTACTTC
TRBJ1-5 | - | - | TRBV27 | CASSLQFNQPQHF | TGTGCCAGCAGTTTGCAGTTCAATCAGCCCCAGCATTTT
TRBJ1-5 | - | TRBD1 | TRBV19 | CASTDRVRVRNQPQHF | TGTGCCAGTACTGACAGGGTACGGGTTCGCAATCAGCCCCAGCATTTT
TRBJ2-1 | - | TRBD2 | TRBV5-1 | CASSSSTSYYNEQFF | TGCGCCAGCAGCTCTTCGACTAGCTACTACAATGAGCAGTTCTTC
TRBJ1-5 | - | - | TRBV4-2 | CAVSIGGDQPQHF | TGTGCCGTATCCATTGGCGGGGATCAGCCCCAGCATTTT
TRBJ1-1 | - | - | TRBV18 | CASSPTYSRNTEAFF | TGTGCCAGCTCACCAACATACAGTCGGAACACTGAAGCTTTCTTT
TRBJ2-7 | - | TRBD2 | TRBV7-6 | CASSLGLASPYEQYF | TGTGCCAGCAGCTTAGGACTAGCGTCGCCCTACGAGCAGTACTTC
TRBJ2-7 | - | - | TRBV27 | CASSSRGGGYEQYF | TGTGCCAGCAGTTCACGGGGAGGGGGCTACGAGCAGTACTTC
TRBJ1-2 | - | - | TRBV9 | CASSVSGTNYGYTF | TGTGCCAGCAGCGTATCAGGTACTAACTATGGCTACACCTTC
TRBJ2-1 | - | TRBD2 | TRBV14 | CASSQRLAGVNEQFF | TGTGCCAGCAGCCAAAGACTAGCGGGGGTAAATGAGCAGTTCTTC
TRBJ1-5 | - | TRBD1 | TRBV5-5 | CASSQAGGLSNQPQHF | TGTGCCAGCAGTCAGGCAGGGGGTTTGAGCAATCAGCCCCAGCATTTT
TRBJ1-2 | - | - | TRBV6-1 | CASSESAGRDGYTF | TGTGCCAGCAGTGAATCGGCAGGGCGCGATGGCTACACCTTC
TRBJ1-1 | - | - | TRBV6-5 | CASSPGLAIGAEAFF | TGTGCCAGCAGTCCCGGACTGGCTATCGGCGCTGAAGCTTTCTTT
TRBJ2-1 | - | - | TRBV5-1 | CASSLGVIAANEQFF | TGCGCCAGCAGCTTGGGCGTGATAGCGGCAAATGAGCAGTTCTTC
TRBJ2-5 | - | TRBD1 | TRBV28 | CASSLTGNPETQYF | TGTGCCAGCAGTTTGACAGGGAACCCAGAGACCCAGTACTTC
TRBJ1-5 | - | TRBD1 | TRBV15 | CATSRDDRAHQPQHF | TGTGCCACCAGCAGGGACGACAGGGCACATCAGCCCCAGCATTTT
TRBJ2-7 | - | TRBD2 | TRBV19 | CASSTRLAGGNYEQYF | TGTGCCAGTAGTACACGACTAGCGGGAGGGAACTACGAGCAGTACTTC
TRBJ2-2 | - | - | TRBV7-3 | CASSHRDALNTGELFF | TGTGCCAGCAGCCACAGGGATGCGCTGAACACCGGGGAGCTGTTTTTT
TRBJ1-1 | few | - | TRBV7-9 | CASSFGTSGGAFF | TGTGCCAGCAGCTTCGGGACCTCCGGAGGGGCTTTCTTT
TRBJ2-2 | - | TRBD2 | TRBV27 | CASSFLAGSGTGELFF | TGTGCCAGCAGTTTTCTAGCGGGGAGCGGCACCGGGGAGCTGTTTTTT
TRBJ1-1 | - | - | TRBV19 | CASSIDLETAQGDTEAFF | TGTGCCAGTAGTATAGATCTTGAGACCGCGCAAGGGGACACTGAAGCTTTCTTT
TRBJ1-5 | - | - | TRBV5-8 | CASSLAEGGPQHF | TGTGCCAGCAGCTTGGCCGAGGGAGGGCCCCAGCATTTT
TRBJ1-5 | - | TRBD1 | TRBV19 | CASSISARGNQPQHF | TGTGCCAGTAGTATATCTGCCAGGGGGAATCAGCCCCAGCATTTT
TRBJ2-2 | - | - | TRBV12-5 | CASGPGTEYTGELFF | TGTGCTAGTGGTCCGGGGACTGAATACACCGGGGAGCTGTTTTTT
TRBJ2-7 | - | TRBD2 | TRBV4-2 | CASSQDGVAGVYEQYF | TGTGCCAGCAGCCAAGATGGGGTAGCGGGGGTCTACGAGCAGTACTTC
TRBJ1-2 | - | TRBD1 | TRBV3-1/TRBV3-2 | CASSQLTGGLYGYTF | TGTGCCAGCAGCCAATTGACAGGGGGGCTCTATGGCTACACCTTC